This T cell receptor beta chain was sequenced in a study of cytomegalovirus exposure and HLA in healthy donors. This clone was observed a few times. Its target is not known. At collection, donors were nominally healthy, but unrecorded immune exposures were probable. The study, taken as a whole, reports: It was only CMV serostatus that was available as immune exposure information. Presence/absence analyses treated sequencing depth as roughly uniform across donors. Prior analysis indicated that the majority of TCR beta V segments exhibited productivity approximately 87% or approximately 30% of the time.

V shed 0 bases, J shed 6 bases, and the junction held 11 bases outside the gene matches. This CDR3 spans 17 amino acids. Germline CDR1 reads LGHNA; CDR2 reads YNFKEQ. This PCR relied on a set of 60 Vbeta primers and 13 Jbeta primers. Sequenced by immunoSEQ multiplex PCR; TCRdb stores in-frame clones only, minus some. This repertoire shows roughly 90,000 clones, around 70% found once; its top ten account for about 22%. The chain uses TRBV4-2 and TRBJ2-3; 8 bases line up with TRBD2. The sample taken for sequencing was PBMCs. This receptor was taken from a man between 25 and 39 years old in good health and CMV-seropositive. In nucleotides, the CDR3 is TGTGCCAGCAGCCAAGATCCCCCGTCGGGAGGGGGGGATACGCAGTATTTT. This encodes CASSQDPPSGGGDTQYF.